This T cell receptor beta chain came from a study of cytomegalovirus exposure and HLA in healthy donors. The CDR3 is 15 residues long. The V gene's germline CDR1 is SGHRS and CDR2 YFSETQ. V lost 4 bases to trimming and J lost 1 base, with 14 bases between them. PCR primers comprised 60 Vbeta and 13 Jbeta primers. Clones were sequenced by immunoSEQ multiplex PCR, and TCRdb holds only the in-frame ones, with some missing. This sample has 90,000 or so clones, with nearly 80% found just once. This clone was seen a handful of times. Its antigen is as yet unknown. The study sampled nominally healthy donors, though unrecorded immune exposures were likely. Study-level points and caveats: Within an earlier analysis, most TCR beta V segments proved productive either about 87% or about 30% of the time. Reports credit the classifier with highly specific, highly sensitive diagnosis of cytomegalovirus status. Accurate prediction of HLA-A and HLA-B alleles (for most subjects) was reportedly achieved from TCR beta sequences.

The chain is built from TRBV5-1 and TRBJ1-1; D unclear. The sample consisted of PBMCs. The receptor was derived from a female donor in good health and CMV-seronegative. In DNA, the CDR3 is TGCGCCAGCAGCCCCCGGCGCCCGGGGAACACTGAAGCTTTCTTT. Translating gives CASSPRRPGNTEAFF.